This T cell receptor beta chain derives from a study of T cells in Graves' hyperthyroidism and ophthalmopathy. Study results and caveats: Researchers found most expanded thyroid clonotypes above 0.001 in blood as well. Ophthalmopathy cases were set apart from stable hyperthyroidism by a 13 V-J model. Before onset, by a median of around 6.4 months, the model predicted ophthalmopathy.

CDR3 length equals 15 residues. V lost 5 bases and J lost 2, with 15 bases in between. CDR1 and CDR2 (germline): LNHDA, SQIVND (reference sequence). Reasons for excluding patients were uncontrolled infection, other autoimmune disease, pregnancy or lactation. Amplified regions were TCR beta CDR3 sequences from RNA transcripts. A first-round RT-PCR of the TCR CDR3 used the HTBI primer set. MiXCR was run by TCRdb on the multiplex PCR reads, yielding one entry per CDR3 protein. The sample records about 640,000 distinct CDR3 sequences, over 40% being singletons. As concerns this clonotype: The antigen is not known.

The rearrangement uses TRBV19 and TRBJ1-2, with D possibly matching TRBD1 (6 bases). This sequence was found in an adult man with Graves' disease, either hyperthyroidism or ophthalmopathy (not recorded which). Sequencing was carried out using peripheral blood or thyroid tissue (not recorded which). CDR3 sequence reads: CASSPQHTGNYGYTF. CDR3 bases: TGTGCCAGTAGTCCCCAGCATACAGGGAACTATGGCTACACCTTC.